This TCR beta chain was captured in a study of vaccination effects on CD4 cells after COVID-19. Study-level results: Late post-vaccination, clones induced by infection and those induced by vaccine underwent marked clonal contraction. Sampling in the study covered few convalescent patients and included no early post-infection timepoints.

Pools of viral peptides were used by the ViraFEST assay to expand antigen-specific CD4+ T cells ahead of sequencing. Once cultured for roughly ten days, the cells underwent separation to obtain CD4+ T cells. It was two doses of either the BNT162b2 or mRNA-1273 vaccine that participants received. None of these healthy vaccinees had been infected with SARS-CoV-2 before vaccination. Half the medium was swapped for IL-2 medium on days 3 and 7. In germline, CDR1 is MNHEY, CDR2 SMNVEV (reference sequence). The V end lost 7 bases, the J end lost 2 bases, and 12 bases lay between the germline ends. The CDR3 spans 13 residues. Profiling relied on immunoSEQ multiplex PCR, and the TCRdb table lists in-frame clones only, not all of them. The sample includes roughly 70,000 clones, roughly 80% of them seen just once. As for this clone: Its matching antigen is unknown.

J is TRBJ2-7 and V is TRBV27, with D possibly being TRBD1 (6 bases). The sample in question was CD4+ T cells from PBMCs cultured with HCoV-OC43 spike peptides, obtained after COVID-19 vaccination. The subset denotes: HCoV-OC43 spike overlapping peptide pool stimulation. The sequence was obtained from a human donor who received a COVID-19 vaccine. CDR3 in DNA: TGTGCCAGCACCTTGGACAGCACCTACGAGCAGTACGTC. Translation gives CASTLDSTYEQYV.